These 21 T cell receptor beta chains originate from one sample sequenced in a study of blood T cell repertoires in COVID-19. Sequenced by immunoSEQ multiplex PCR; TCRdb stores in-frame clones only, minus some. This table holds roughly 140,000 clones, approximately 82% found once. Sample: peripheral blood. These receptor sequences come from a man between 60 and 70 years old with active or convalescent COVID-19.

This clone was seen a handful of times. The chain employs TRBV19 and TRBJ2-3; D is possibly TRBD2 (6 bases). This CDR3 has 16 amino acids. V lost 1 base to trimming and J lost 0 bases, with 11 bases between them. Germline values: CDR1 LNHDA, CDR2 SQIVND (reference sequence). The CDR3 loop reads CASSIAGAASTDTQYF. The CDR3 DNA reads TGTGCCAGTAGTATAGCGGGAGCAGCTAGCACAGATACGCAGTATTTT.

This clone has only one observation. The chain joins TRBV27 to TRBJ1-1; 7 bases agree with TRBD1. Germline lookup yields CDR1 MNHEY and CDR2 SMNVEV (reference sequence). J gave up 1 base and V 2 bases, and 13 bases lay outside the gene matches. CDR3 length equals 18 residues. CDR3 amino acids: CASSLGSLARGWNTEAFF. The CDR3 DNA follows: TGTGCCAGCAGTTTAGGATCCCTCGCCAGGGGGTGGAACACTGAAGCTTTCTTT.

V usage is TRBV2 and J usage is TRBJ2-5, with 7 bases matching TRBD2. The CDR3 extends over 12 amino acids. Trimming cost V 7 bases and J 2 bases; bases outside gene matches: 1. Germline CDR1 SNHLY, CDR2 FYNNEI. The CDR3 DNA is TGTGCCAGCAAGCGGGGACAAGAGACCCAGTACTTC. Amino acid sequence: CASKRGQETQYF.

CDR3: CASSLRASGTVTDTQYF. CDR3 nucleotide sequence: TGTGCCAGCAGTTTAAGGGCTAGCGGGACCGTCACAGATACGCAGTATTTT. The rearrangement links TRBV27 to TRBJ2-3; 9 bases align to TRBD2. CDR1 and CDR2 from the germline V gene are MNHEY and SMNVEV (reference sequence). V shed 2 bases and J 2 bases; nucleotides not matched to a gene: 8. The CDR3 consists of 17 residues.

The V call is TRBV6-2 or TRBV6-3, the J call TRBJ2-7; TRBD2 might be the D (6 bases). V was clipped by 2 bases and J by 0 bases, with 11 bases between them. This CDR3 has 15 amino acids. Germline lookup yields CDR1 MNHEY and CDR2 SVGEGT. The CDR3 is CASSYGGVNSYEQYV. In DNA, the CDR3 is TGTGCCAGCAGTTACGGCGGGGTGAACTCCTACGAGCAGTACGTC.

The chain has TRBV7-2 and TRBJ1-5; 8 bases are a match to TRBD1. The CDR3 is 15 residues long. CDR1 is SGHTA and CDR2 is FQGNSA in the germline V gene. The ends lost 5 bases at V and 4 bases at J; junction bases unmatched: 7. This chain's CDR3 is CASSPGTGNNQPQHF. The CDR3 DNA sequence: TGTGCCAGCAGCCCTGGGACAGGCAATAATCAGCCCCAGCATTTT.

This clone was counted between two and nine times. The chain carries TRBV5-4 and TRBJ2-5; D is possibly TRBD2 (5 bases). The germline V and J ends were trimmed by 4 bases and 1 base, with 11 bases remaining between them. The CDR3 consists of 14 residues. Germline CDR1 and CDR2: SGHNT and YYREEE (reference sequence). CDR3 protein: CASSARGPQETQYF. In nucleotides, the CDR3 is TGTGCCAGCAGCGCCCGAGGGCCCCAAGAGACCCAGTACTTC.

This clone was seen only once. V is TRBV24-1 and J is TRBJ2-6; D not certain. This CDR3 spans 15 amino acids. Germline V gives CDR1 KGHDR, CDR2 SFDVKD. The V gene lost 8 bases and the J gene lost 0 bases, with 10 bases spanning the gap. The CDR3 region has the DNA TGTGCCACCAACTTAGAGGACTCTGGGGCCAACGTCCTGACTTTC. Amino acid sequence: CATNLEDSGANVLTF.

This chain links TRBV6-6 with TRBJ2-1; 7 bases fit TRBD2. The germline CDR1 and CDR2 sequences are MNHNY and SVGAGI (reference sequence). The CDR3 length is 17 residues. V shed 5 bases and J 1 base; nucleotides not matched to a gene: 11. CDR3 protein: CASSRGSGMGSYNEQFF. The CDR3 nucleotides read TGTGCCAGCAGTCGGGGAAGCGGGATGGGGTCCTACAATGAGCAGTTCTTC.

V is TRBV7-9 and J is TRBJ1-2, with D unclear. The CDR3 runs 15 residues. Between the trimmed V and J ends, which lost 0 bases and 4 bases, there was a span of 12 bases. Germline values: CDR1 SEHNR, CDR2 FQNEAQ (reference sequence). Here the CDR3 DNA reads TGTGCCAGCAGCTTAGCGGTTGCGACTGGCTATGGCTACACCTTC. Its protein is CASSLAVATGYGYTF.

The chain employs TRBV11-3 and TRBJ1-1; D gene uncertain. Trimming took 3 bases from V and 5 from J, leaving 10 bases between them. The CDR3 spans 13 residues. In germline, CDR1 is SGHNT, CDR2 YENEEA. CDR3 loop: CASSFGEFTEAFF. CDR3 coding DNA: TGTGCCAGCAGCTTTGGGGAGTTTACTGAAGCTTTCTTT. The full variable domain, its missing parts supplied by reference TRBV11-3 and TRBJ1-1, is EAGVVQSPRYKIIEKKQPVAFWCNPISGHNTLYWYLQNLGQGPELLIRYENEEAVDDSQLPKDRFSAERLKGVDSTLKIQPAELGDSAVYLCASSFGEFTEAFFGQGTRLTVV.

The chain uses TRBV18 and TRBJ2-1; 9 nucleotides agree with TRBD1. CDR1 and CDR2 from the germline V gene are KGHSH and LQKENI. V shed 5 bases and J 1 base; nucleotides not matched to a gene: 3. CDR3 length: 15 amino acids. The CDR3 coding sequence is TGTGCCAGCTCATCGGGACAGGGTTCCTACAATGAGCAGTTCTTC. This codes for CASSSGQGSYNEQFF.

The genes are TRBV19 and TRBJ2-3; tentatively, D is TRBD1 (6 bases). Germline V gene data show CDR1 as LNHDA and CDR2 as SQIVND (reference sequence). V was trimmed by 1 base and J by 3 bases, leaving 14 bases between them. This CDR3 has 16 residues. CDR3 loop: CASSIVWAGTTDTQYF. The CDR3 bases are TGTGCCAGTAGTATAGTCTGGGCAGGGACAACAGATACGCAGTATTTT.

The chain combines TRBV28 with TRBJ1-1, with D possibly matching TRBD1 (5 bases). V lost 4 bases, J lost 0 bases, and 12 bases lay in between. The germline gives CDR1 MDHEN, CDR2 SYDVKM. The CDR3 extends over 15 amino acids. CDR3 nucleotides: TGTGCCAGCAGTTGGGCAGGGCCTATGAACACTGAAGCTTTCTTT. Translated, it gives CASSWAGPMNTEAFF.

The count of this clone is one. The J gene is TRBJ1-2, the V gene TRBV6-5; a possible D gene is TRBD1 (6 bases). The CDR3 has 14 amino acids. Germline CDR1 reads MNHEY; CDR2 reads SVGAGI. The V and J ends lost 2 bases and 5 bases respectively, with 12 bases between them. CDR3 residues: CASSYQPQGYGYTF. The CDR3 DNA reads TGTGCCAGCAGTTACCAGCCACAGGGTTATGGCTACACCTTC.

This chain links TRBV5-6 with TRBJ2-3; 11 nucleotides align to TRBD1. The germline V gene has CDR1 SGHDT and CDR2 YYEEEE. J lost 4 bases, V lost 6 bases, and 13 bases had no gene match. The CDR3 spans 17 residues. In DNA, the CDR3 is TGTGCCAGCACAAATCCGCCGGGGACAGGGGGACCAGATACGCAGTATTTT. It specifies CASTNPPGTGGPDTQYF. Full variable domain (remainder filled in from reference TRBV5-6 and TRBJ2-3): DAGVTQSPTHLIKTRGQQVTLRCSPKSGHDTVSWYQQALGQGPQFIFQYYEEEERQRGNFPDRFSGHQFPNYSSELNVNALLLGDSALYLCASTNPPGTGGPDTQYFGPGTRLTVL.

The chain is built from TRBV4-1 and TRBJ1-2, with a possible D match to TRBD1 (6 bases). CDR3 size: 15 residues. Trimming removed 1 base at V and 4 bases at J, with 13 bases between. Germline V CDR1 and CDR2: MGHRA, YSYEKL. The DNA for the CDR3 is TGCGCCAGCAGCCAAGCCGGACAGACCTTCTATGGCTACACCTTC. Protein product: CASSQAGQTFYGYTF.

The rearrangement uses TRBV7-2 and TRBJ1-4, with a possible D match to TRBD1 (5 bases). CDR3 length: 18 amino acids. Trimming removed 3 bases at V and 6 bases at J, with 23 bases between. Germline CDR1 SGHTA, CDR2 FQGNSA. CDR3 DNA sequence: TGTGCCAGCAGCTTCCTTAAGGGGCAAAACGACAATGATGAAAAACTGTTTTTT. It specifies CASSFLKGQNDNDEKLFF.

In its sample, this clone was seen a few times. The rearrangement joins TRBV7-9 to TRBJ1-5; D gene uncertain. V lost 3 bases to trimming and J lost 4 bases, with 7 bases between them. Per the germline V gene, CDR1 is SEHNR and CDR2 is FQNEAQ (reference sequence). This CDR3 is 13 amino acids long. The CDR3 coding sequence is TGTGCCAGCAGCTTTGGACTGAATCAGCCCCAGCATTTT. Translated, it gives CASSFGLNQPQHF.

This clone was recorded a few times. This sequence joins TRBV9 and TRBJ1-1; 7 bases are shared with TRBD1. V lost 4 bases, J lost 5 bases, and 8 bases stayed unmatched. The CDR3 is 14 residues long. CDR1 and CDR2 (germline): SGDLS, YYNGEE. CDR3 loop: CASSPTTGRTEAFF. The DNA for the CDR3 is TGTGCCAGCAGCCCTACGACAGGGCGGACTGAAGCTTTCTTT.

For the CDR3, the DNA is TGCGCCAGCAGCCAAAGGGGACAGGGTAACGCCAAAAACATTCAGTACTTC. Protein: CASSQRGQGNAKNIQYF. This chain links TRBV4-1 with TRBJ2-4; TRBD1 agrees at 9 bases. CDR1 MGHRA and CDR2 YSYEKL come from the germline V gene. V shed 2 bases, J shed 1 base, and the junction held 6 bases outside the gene matches. This CDR3 contains 17 residues.